Below, one T cell receptor beta chain is given with its context. In the original workflow: Estimates of nucleated cell counts were drawn from the amplification of reference gene primers. The assay was immunoSEQ multiplex PCR, and TCRdb's table has in-frame clones only and misses some. Clone size and the V and J calls come from that table; the DNA yielded D and trimming. The sample holds around 190,000 clones, 75% to 85% seen once. The CDR3 is made up of 14 amino acids. Germline V gene sequence: CDR1 SGHAT, CDR2 FQNNGV. The J segment lost 4 bases and the V segment lost 7 bases, leaving 7 bases of the junction unmatched. The sample comes from a study of blood T cell repertoires in COVID-19. Study-level information: Whether acute or convalescent, the COVID-19 samples came from the United States, Italy and Spain.

The rearrangement uses TRBV11-2 and TRBJ1-2; TRBD1 matches 9 bases. The TCR sequence derives from a man in his forties or fifties who had recovered from COVID-19. Source material: PBMCs or T cells enriched from blood (not recorded which). CDR3 sequence reads: CASTRQGEGYGYTF. Here the CDR3 DNA reads TGTGCCAGCACAAGACAGGGGGAAGGCTATGGCTACACCTTC.